These T cell receptor beta chains were read from a single sample in a study of blood T cell repertoires in COVID-19. TCRdb's copy holds only in-frame clones and misses some; the assay was immunoSEQ multiplex PCR. The sample contains 310,000 or so clones, around 91% of which appear only once. Specimen: PBMCs or T cells enriched from blood (not recorded which). These receptors all come from a woman aged 40 to 50 who had recovered from COVID-19. Each CDR3 is given with its conserved first and last residue. D genes are given only for firm matches. Clone size, where shown, is once, few, many, or a class for clones that have expanded.

CDR3 DNA: TGTGCCAGCAGCCCCGCGAGGACAGAGAACACCGGGGAGCTGTTTTTT
CDR3 protein: CASSPARTENTGELFF
clone size: NA
J gene: TRBJ2-2
V gene: TRBV7-3
D gene: NA

CDR3 DNA: TGTGCCACCAGTGGAGGGGGCGGAGAGACCCAGTACTTC
CDR3 protein: CATSGGGGETQYF
clone size: NA
J gene: TRBJ2-5
V gene: TRBV24-1
D gene: TRBD1

CDR3 DNA: TGTGCCAGCAGTCCCCCCCCGTCAGATACGCAGTATTTT
CDR3 protein: CASSPPPSDTQYF
clone size: NA
J gene: TRBJ2-3
V gene: TRBV28
D gene: NA

CDR3 DNA: TGTGCCAGCAGTCCCCCCTCAGTGTTCCCCTACGAGCAGTACTTC
CDR3 protein: CASSPPSVFPYEQYF
clone size: once
J gene: TRBJ2-7
V gene: TRBV28
D gene: NA

CDR3 DNA: TGTGCCAGCAGCCAGCCGTTGCAGGGGGGGAACACCGGGGAGCTGTTTTTT
CDR3 protein: CASSQPLQGGNTGELFF
clone size: once
J gene: TRBJ2-2
V gene: TRBV3-1/TRBV3-2
D gene: NA

CDR3 DNA: TGTGCCAGCAGCCGTGAGGGAGGGATAGAAGCTTTCTTT
CDR3 protein: CASSREGGIEAFF
clone size: NA
J gene: TRBJ1-1
V gene: TRBV3-1/TRBV3-2
D gene: NA

CDR3 DNA: TGTGCCAGCAGGCCCAGATATGATAGCAATCAGCCCCAGCATTTT
CDR3 protein: CASRPRYDSNQPQHF
clone size: NA
J gene: TRBJ1-5
V gene: TRBV6-5
D gene: NA

CDR3 DNA: TGTGCCAGCAGGGTAGCGGGAGAGGCGTACGAGCAGTACTTC
CDR3 protein: CASRVAGEAYEQYF
clone size: NA
J gene: TRBJ2-7
V gene: TRBV6-5
D gene: TRBD2

CDR3 DNA: TGTGCCTGGAGAAAATTATACGAGCAGTACTTC
CDR3 protein: CAWRKLYEQYF
clone size: once
J gene: TRBJ2-7
V gene: TRBV30
D gene: NA

CDR3 DNA: TGTGCCACCGGGGGACAGGGGGATGAGCAGTTCTTC
CDR3 protein: CATGGQGDEQFF
clone size: NA
J gene: TRBJ2-1
V gene: TRBV24-1
D gene: TRBD1

CDR3 DNA: TGCGCCAGCAGCTTTTACCCCGGGACTAGCACAACTCCTTTCGGCGGGGAGCTGTTTTTT
CDR3 protein: CASSFYPGTSTTPFGGELFF
clone size: few
J gene: TRBJ2-2
V gene: TRBV5-1
D gene: TRBD2

CDR3 DNA: TGCGCCAGCAGTCCCCCACAGGGGAAGAACACTGAAGCTTTCTTT
CDR3 protein: CASSPPQGKNTEAFF
clone size: NA
J gene: TRBJ1-1
V gene: TRBV23-1
D gene: TRBD1

CDR3 DNA: TGTGCCAGCAGCTTAGCGACAGGCAGCACAGATACGCAGTATTTT
CDR3 protein: CASSLATGSTDTQYF
clone size: NA
J gene: TRBJ2-3
V gene: TRBV7-9
D gene: NA

CDR3 DNA: TGTGCCAGCAGCTTTTTCAGCGGGGGGGTCATGGAGACCCAGTACTTC
CDR3 protein: CASSFFSGGVMETQYF
clone size: NA
J gene: TRBJ2-5
V gene: TRBV7-8
D gene: TRBD2

CDR3 DNA: TGTGCCAGCAGTCCCCTAACGGGGTCTGGAAACACCATATATTTT
CDR3 protein: CASSPLTGSGNTIYF
clone size: NA
J gene: TRBJ1-3
V gene: TRBV27
D gene: NA

CDR3 DNA: TGTGCCAGCAGCCAAGACGGGAAACTCTACGAGCAGTACTTC
CDR3 protein: CASSQDGKLYEQYF
clone size: NA
J gene: TRBJ2-7
V gene: TRBV14
D gene: NA

CDR3 DNA: TGTGCCAGCAGCGTAGGACTGGCCCATCACGAGCAGTACTTC
CDR3 protein: CASSVGLAHHEQYF
clone size: once
J gene: TRBJ2-7
V gene: TRBV9
D gene: NA

CDR3 DNA: TGTGCCAGCAGTTTGGAGCGGGGAGCCTACAATGAGCAGTTCTTC
CDR3 protein: CASSLERGAYNEQFF
clone size: NA
J gene: TRBJ2-1
V gene: TRBV27
D gene: TRBD2

CDR3 DNA: TGTGCCAGCAGGGAGACAGGGGGCGAGGAGGAGCTGTTTTTT
CDR3 protein: CASRETGGEEELFF
clone size: NA
J gene: TRBJ2-2
V gene: TRBV28
D gene: TRBD1

CDR3 DNA: TGTGCCACCAGCAGAGATGGCTTGGGCTATAGCAATCAGCCCCAGCATTTT
CDR3 protein: CATSRDGLGYSNQPQHF
clone size: NA
J gene: TRBJ1-5
V gene: TRBV15
D gene: NA

CDR3 DNA: TGTGCCAGCTCACCCCCGGGCTCTGGAAACACCATATATTTT
CDR3 protein: CASSPPGSGNTIYF
clone size: NA
J gene: TRBJ1-3
V gene: TRBV18
D gene: NA

CDR3 DNA: TGCAGCACCAGACACCTTCTAATGAACACTGAAGCTTTCTTT
CDR3 protein: CSTRHLLMNTEAFF
clone size: NA
J gene: TRBJ1-1
V gene: TRBV29-1
D gene: NA